What follows is one T cell receptor (beta chain) and its context. This clonotype came up many times. Its antigen remains unidentified. No clone much larger than this one lies a single base away; base qualities are absent. Hyperthyroidism patients were aged 18 to 65 years and newly diagnosed, with disease duration of less than 2 months. Any patient with an uncontrolled infection, another autoimmune disease, pregnancy or lactation was excluded. Diagnoses relied on clinical symptoms, serum thyroxine and TRAb, thyroid ultrasound and orbital computed tomography. For progressor patients, blood was drawn at the first diagnosis of hyperthyroidism, before any ophthalmopathy symptoms had appeared. PBMCs were isolated from about 9.2 ml of fresh peripheral blood by Ficoll-Paque density gradient centrifugation. Progressor patients were initially diagnosed with Graves' hyperthyroidism and developed ophthalmopathy during follow-up. Total RNA was extracted using Trizol reagent, and RNA quality was assessed on an Agilent 2100 Bioanalyzer.

This entry comes from a study of T cells in Graves' hyperthyroidism and ophthalmopathy (dated by TCRdb to between 2018 and 2020). Broadly, across the study: Peripheral blood was sampled at the time of initial diagnosis, prior to any treatment. To identify distinguishing TCR V-J signatures, a discovery cohort of 90 to 100 patients was used, comprising 40 to 45 with Graves' ophthalmopathy and approximately 57 with stable Graves' hyperthyroidism. Prospective prediction of ophthalmopathy was tested in an independent validation cohort of approximately 19 hyperthyroidism patients and 17 patients who later progressed to ophthalmopathy. The approximately 100 discovery patients were divided at random into training and test sets in a 7:3 ratio. In roughly six Graves' hyperthyroidism patients, the study also compared T-cell repertoires from thyroid tissue with T-cell repertoires from blood. Following sampling, methimazole starting at 30 mg daily was given to hyperthyroidism patients, and high-dose intravenous methylprednisolone was given to ophthalmopathy patients. According to the paper, TCR Vbeta CDR3 sequencing was carried out on 135 peripheral blood samples, which came from approximately 43 ophthalmopathy, fewer than 80 hyperthyroidism and roughly 17 progressor patients.

Results the study describes overall, beyond this receptor: In cross-validation, a model built on a 13 V-J signature told ophthalmopathy apart from stable hyperthyroidism with under 90% sensitivity and roughly 83% specificity, and in testing the same model reached 80%/75%. Sample size was not statistically predetermined, and blinding of investigators to group allocation was not performed. Blood samples also contained most of the expanded thyroid clonotypes (frequency above 0.001), which suggests that blood repertoires may reflect thyroid immune responses. In validation, progression to ophthalmopathy was predicted by the model with around 70% sensitivity and roughly 76% specificity, a median of roughly 6 months before onset.

The TCR beta CDR3 regions were amplified from RNA transcripts. The first round of RT-PCR for the TCR CDR3 was performed with the HTBI primer set and the Qiagen OneStep RT-PCR kit. The libraries were constructed in a second round of multiplex PCR and then size-selected and purified. Libraries were sequenced paired-end with 100 bp reads on an Illumina HiSeq2000. In the original analysis: Raw data were processed with SOAPnuke, discarding reads with adapters, uncalled bases, mean Phred below 15, or no exact constant-primer or identifier match. High-quality paired reads were merged using COPE v1.2.5, and each unique nucleotide sequence was defined as a clonotype. Clonotypes were aligned to IMGT TRBV, TRBD and TRBJ reference segments using MiTCR v1.1. The analysis included only V-J combinations with a frequency above 0.0001, which together covered over 98% of the repertoires. A TCS score was defined as the ratio of F50 (clonal expansion) to E x V (chaos), with BLOSUM62-based TCRdist applied between CDR3 peptides within each V-J. Welch's t-statistics and random forest reduced fewer than 550 V-J features to 10 to 15, which were used in a naive Bayes classifier (R e1071). TCRdb reran the public reads through fastp at Q25 and MiXCR, keeping productive beta chains. Each record represents a unique CDR3 protein, reported with the most common genes and DNA among its rows. The V and J calls here are based on TCRdb, not the publication. This sample comprises 650,000 to 850,000 distinct CDR3 sequences, roughly 20% of them detected only once. Of the sample, 16% falls within the top ten clones.

The CDR3, from cysteine to phenylalanine, totals 15 residues. Only the CDR3 region is kept as DNA, spanning 45 bases read in frame from base 1. A distance of 14 bases separates the germline ends of V and J, which lose 3 bases and 5 bases respectively. The germline V gene yields SNHLY for CDR1 and FYNNEI for CDR2. The sequence links TRBV2 to TRBJ2-4; tentative D gene TRBD2, with 7 bases matching. The clonotype originates from a woman in her forties or fifties with Graves' hyperthyroidism that later progressed to Graves' ophthalmopathy. The sequenced material came from blood. The encoded CDR3 is CASSDMRGQENIQYF. The DNA sequence is as follows: TGTGCCAGCAGTGATATGCGGGGGCAGGAAAACATTCAGTACTTC.